These 21 T cell receptor beta chains came from one sample sequenced in a study of CD8 T cells in ankylosing spondylitis (dated by TCRdb to about 2017). Receptors were amplified or captured by 5' RACE. Sequencer: Illumina HiSeq 2500. TCRdb reanalyzed the raw reads on its own, using fastp at Q25 for trimming and MiXCR for clone calling, and kept in-frame beta chains. Each CDR3 protein gets just one entry, which takes the most common genes and DNA from the rows behind it. Within this sample are 240,000 or so distinct CDR3 sequences, with over 8.5% of them counted one time only. In total, the top ten clones hold less than 7% of the sample. The material sequenced was blood, either unsorted or a sorted T cell fraction (not recorded which). The source is a male donor with ankylosing spondylitis or in good health (not recorded which).

There are many counts of this clonotype. The V and J genes are TRBV5-1 and TRBJ2-7, with D possibly matching TRBD2 (5 bases). This CDR3 is 13 amino acids long. V shed 5 bases and J shed 0 bases, with 9 bases lying between them. Germline V gives CDR1 SGHRS, CDR2 YFSETQ. The CDR3 DNA reads as TGCGCCAGCAGACCTGGGAGCTCCTACGAGCAGTACTTC. It yields the protein CASRPGSSYEQYF.

The V and J genes are TRBV7-9 and TRBJ2-7, with D possibly being TRBD2 (6 bases). This CDR3 is 13 amino acids long. V lost 6 bases and J 3 bases, leaving 12 bases between the germline ends. CDR1 is SEHNR, CDR2 FQNEAQ, per germline (reference sequence). The CDR3 reads CASSPGGIYEQYF. CDR3 in DNA: TGTGCCAGCAGTCCTGGGGGGATCTACGAGCAGTACTTC.

V gene TRBV25-1 combines with J gene TRBJ1-2, with D uncertain. CDR1 is MGHDK, CDR2 SYGVNS, per germline. The CDR3 is made up of 13 amino acids. V was trimmed by 4 bases and J by 4 bases, leaving 10 bases between them. The CDR3 loop reads CASSGTVTYGYTF. The CDR3 DNA reads TGTGCCAGCAGTGGGACTGTGACCTATGGCTACACCTTC.

The V gene is TRBV19, the J gene TRBJ1-6; possibly TRBD1 for D (5 bases). This CDR3 is built from 14 residues. CDR1 is LNHDA, CDR2 SQIVND, per germline (reference sequence). V lost 9 bases, J lost 13 bases, and 22 bases lay in between. CDR3 DNA: TGTGCCAGGACGGACACCGGGACCGGGGTGCCCCTCCACTTT. Protein: CARTDTGTGVPLHF.

This clonotype was recorded many times. V gene TRBV20-1 combines with J gene TRBJ2-3; TRBD2 might be the D (7 bases). Looked up from germline, CDR1 is DFQATT and CDR2 is SNEGSKA (reference sequence). The CDR3 totals 17 residues. Trimming took off 6 bases at V and 6 bases at J, with 28 bases between the two ends. The CDR3 region is CSAPGQDWGGARDTQYF. For the CDR3, the DNA is TGCAGTGCCCCCGGCCAGGATTGGGGGGGGGCCAGGGATACGCAGTATTTT.

This clonotype was seen a few times. The chain has TRBV20-1 and TRBJ1-5; TRBD1 aligns across 9 bases. CDR3 length equals 18 residues. Germline lookup yields CDR1 DFQATT and CDR2 SNEGSKA (reference sequence). V gave up 3 bases and J gave up 3 bases; unmatched junction bases: 15. The CDR3 bases are TGCAGTGCTAGGGACTTACTCCGGGACAGGGCCTCCAATCAGCCCCAGCATTTT. It translates to CSARDLLRDRASNQPQHF.

This clonotype was seen a few times. A much larger clonotype is one base distant, so this may be a read error. This chain joins TRBV10-3 and TRBJ1-1, with D tentatively TRBD1 (5 bases). The V end lost 4 bases, the J end lost 3 bases, and 6 bases lay between the germline ends. In germline, CDR1 is ENHRY, CDR2 SYGVKD. The CDR3 is made up of 12 amino acids. The DNA for the CDR3 is TGTGCCATCAGTGCGGGGGACACTGAAGCTTTCTTT. Its protein product is CAISAGDTEAFF.

This clonotype was counted only a few times. The rearrangement uses TRBV5-1 and TRBJ1-2; weak D call: TRBD1 (6 bases). Germline V gives CDR1 SGHRS, CDR2 YFSETQ. V lost 4 bases and J 3 bases, leaving 10 bases between the germline ends. The length of the CDR3 is 13 residues. The CDR3: CASSPDSYYGYTF. The CDR3 DNA follows: TGCGCCAGCAGCCCGGACAGCTACTATGGCTACACCTTC. The full variable domain, its missing parts supplied by reference TRBV5-1 and TRBJ1-2, is KAGVTQTPRYLIKTRGQQVTLSCSPISGHRSVSWYQQTPGQGLQFLFEYFSETQRNKGNFPGRFSGRQFSNSRSEMNVSTLELGDSALYLCASSPDSYYGYTFGSGTRLTVV.

This clonotype showed up many times. The CDR3 protein is CAISEFVASGESTDTQYF. CDR3 bases: TGTGCCATCAGTGAGTTTGTGGCTAGCGGGGAGAGCACAGATACGCAGTATTTT. The J gene is TRBJ2-3, the V gene TRBV10-3; 9 nucleotides agree with TRBD2. J was trimmed by 0 bases and V by 1 base; bases with no gene match: 8. The CDR3 consists of 18 residues. In germline, CDR1 is ENHRY, CDR2 SYGVKD.

Notes on this clonotype: One end of the junction is discordant with germline, which a read error may explain. The chain joins TRBV12-3 or TRBV12-4 to TRBJ2-6; D is perhaps TRBD1 or TRBD2 (6 bases each). CDR3 length: 15 residues. Here the CDR3 reads CASTWAGPGANVQTF. DNA for the CDR3: TGTGCCAGCACCTGGGCAGGGCCGGGGGCCAACGTCCAGACTTTC.

This clonotype was counted many times. This chain connects TRBV5-1 to TRBJ1-6; D is ambiguous. CDR3 size: 13 residues. Trimming took off 3 bases at V and 7 bases at J, with 8 bases between the two ends. Looked up from germline, CDR1 is SGHRS and CDR2 is YFSETQ. The CDR3 coding sequence is TGCGCCAGCAGCTCGGACGTAAATTCACCCCTCCACTTT. It codes for CASSSDVNSPLHF.

This clonotype was counted ten times or more. The gene calls are TRBV7-6 and TRBJ2-7, with TRBD2 matching over 7 bases. Germline-derived CDR1 and CDR2 are SGHVS and FNYEAQ. The CDR3 runs 15 residues. The trim removed 0 bases at V and 9 bases at J, leaving 11 bases unmatched. CDR3 nucleotide sequence: TGTGCCAGCAGCTTAGCCAGCGGGATAAGTACGAGGCAGTACTTC. It codes for CASSLASGISTRQYF.

The chain employs TRBV14 and TRBJ2-2, with TRBD2 as a possible D gene (6 bases). CDR1 and CDR2 (germline): SGHDN, FVKESK. Trimming shortened V by 4 bases and J by 2 bases, and 35 bases separated the two germline ends. The CDR3 has 23 residues. The CDR3 protein is CASSLEGYCPKTLHSINTGELFF. The CDR3, as DNA: TGTGCCAGCAGCCTGGAGGGGTACTGTCCGAAAACGCTGCACTCGATAAACACCGGGGAGCTGTTTTTT.

This clonotype was counted a few times. The junction shows a germline mismatch at one end, possibly a read error. This rearrangement joins TRBV29-1 to TRBJ1-1, with a possible D match to TRBD1 (5 bases). The CDR3 extends over 13 amino acids. CDR1 SQVTM and CDR2 ANQGSEA come from the germline V gene. The CDR3 DNA follows: TGCAGGGTTGATGGGGGTCCGAACACTGAAGCTTTCTTT. This gives the protein CRVDGGPNTEAFF.

This clonotype was seen repeatedly, ten times or more. J is TRBJ1-2 and V is TRBV10-3, with a possible D match to TRBD1 (5 bases). Germline assignment: CDR1 ENHRY and CDR2 SYGVKD. This CDR3 has 13 amino acids. V was clipped by 9 bases and J by 3 bases, with 14 bases between them. In DNA, the CDR3 is TGTGCCATGGGGCCTGATATGGACTATGGCTACACCTTC. This sequence encodes CAMGPDMDYGYTF.

This clonotype appeared many times. Here the CDR3 reads CASSFGPPTGSYNEQFF. CDR3 DNA sequence: TGTGCCAGCAGCTTCGGTCCTCCGACGGGCTCCTACAATGAGCAGTTCTTC. The J gene is TRBJ2-1, the V gene TRBV7-7, with D unclear. The CDR3 contains 17 residues. The V gene's germline CDR1 is SSHAT and CDR2 FNYEAQ (reference sequence). The ends were cut back, 3 bases at V and 0 bases at J, with 15 bases in the middle.

CDR3 in DNA: TGCGCCAGCAGCCAAATGGCAGGCAGTCAGAACACTGAAGCTTTCTTT. Translated, it gives CASSQMAGSQNTEAFF. The genes are TRBV4-1 and TRBJ1-1; D is unresolved. In germline, CDR1 is MGHRA, CDR2 YSYEKL. V lost 2 bases to trimming and J lost 1 base, with 14 bases between them. This CDR3 comprises 16 residues.

This clonotype occurred a few times. The chain couples TRBV29-1 to TRBJ1-1; a weak D match, TRBD1 (5 bases). Trimming shortened V by 3 bases and J by 7 bases, and 9 bases separated the two germline ends. This CDR3 is 11 amino acids long. Germline V gene sequence: CDR1 SQVTM, CDR2 ANQGSEA. As DNA, the CDR3 is TGCAGCGTTGATAGAGGGGATGAAGCTTTCTTT. Translated, it gives CSVDRGDEAFF.

The genes are TRBV7-6 and TRBJ2-7; 7 nucleotides align to TRBD2. In germline, CDR1 is SGHVS, CDR2 FNYEAQ. The ends lost 0 bases at V and 5 bases at J; junction bases unmatched: 7. The CDR3 has 15 amino acids. This chain's CDR3 is CASSLAGRGGDEQYF. The CDR3 nucleotides are TGTGCCAGCAGCTTAGCGGGGAGGGGAGGGGACGAGCAGTACTTC.

This clonotype appeared many times. The chain combines TRBV19 with TRBJ1-1, with D perhaps TRBD1 (5 bases). Germline V gene lookup returns CDR1 LNHDA and CDR2 SQIVND (reference sequence). The V gene lost 2 bases and the J gene lost 0 bases, with 7 bases spanning the gap. The CDR3 totals 14 residues. This CDR3 reads CASSIRGLNTEAFF. The CDR3 coding sequence is TGTGCCAGTAGTATAAGGGGACTGAACACTGAAGCTTTCTTT.

This clonotype was picked up many times. This chain connects TRBV7-3 to TRBJ2-3; D is undetermined. The CDR3 extends over 14 amino acids. Looked up from germline, CDR1 is SGHTA and CDR2 is FQGTGA. Between the trimmed V and J ends, which lost 5 bases and 3 bases, there was a span of 12 bases. CDR3 nucleotide sequence: TGTGCCAGCAGCCCCACGCCCTTAACAGATACGCAGTATTTT. It encodes CASSPTPLTDTQYF.